These 5 T cell receptor beta chains share one sample of origin, sequenced in a study of T cell repertoires in cytomegalovirus infection. TCRdb itself ran the reads through MiXCR, one entry per CDR3 protein. The table has roughly 350,000 distinct CDR3 sequences, about 32% seen once. Their target antigens are unknown. Specimen: cultured PBMCs, collected from culture after CMV antigen stimulation. These receptors were obtained from a human donor in good health (CMV status not recorded). Some clones in this sample may be carry-over from other donors' samples.

This sequence joins TRBV20-1 and TRBJ2-3, with 7 positions matching TRBD1. Germline V gene lookup returns CDR1 DFQATT and CDR2 SNEGSKA (reference sequence). The CDR3 is 13 residues long. V lost 5 bases and J lost 1; bases outside the gene matches: 3. This CDR3 is CSAWDSRTDTQYF. CDR3 nucleotides: TGCAGTGCTTGGGACAGCCGCACAGATACGCAGTATTTT.

V usage is TRBV5-5 and J usage is TRBJ1-5, with unresolved D. The germline V gene encodes CDR1 SGHKS and CDR2 YYEKEE (reference sequence). Trimming left V 4 bases short and J 4 bases short, with 15 bases between. The CDR3 loop spans 15 amino acids. The CDR3: CASSPTRGINQPQHF. In DNA, the CDR3 is TGTGCCAGCAGCCCCACTAGAGGAATTAATCAGCCCCAGCATTTT. Full variable domain (missing parts from reference TRBV5-5 and TRBJ1-5): DAGVTQSPTHLIKTRGQQVTLRCSPISGHKSVSWYQQVLGQGPQFIFQYYEKEERGRGNFPDRFSARQFPNYSSELNVNALLLGDSALYLCASSPTRGINQPQHFGDGTRLSIL.

The J gene is TRBJ2-7, the V gene TRBV7-2; weak D call: TRBD2 (6 bases). The V and J ends lost 1 base and 7 bases respectively, with 11 bases between them. Germline-derived CDR1 and CDR2 are SGHTA and FQGNSA. CDR3 length: 13 residues. DNA of the CDR3: TGTGCCAGCAGCTTAGGCGGGACGGCGGAGCAGTACTTC. Translation: CASSLGGTAEQYF.

The chain combines TRBV7-2 with TRBJ2-3; D is unclear. V shed 5 bases and J shed 2 bases, with 5 bases lying between them. The germline V gene has CDR1 SGHTA and CDR2 FQGNSA. CDR3 length equals 12 residues. The CDR3 sequence is CASSQVTDTQYF. In DNA, the CDR3 is TGTGCCAGCAGCCAAGTCACAGATACGCAGTATTTT.

The chain is built from TRBV27 and TRBJ1-4; no reliable D call. Trimming cost V 6 bases and J 3 bases, with 2 bases left between them. Germline lookup yields CDR1 MNHEY and CDR2 SMNVEV (reference sequence). The CDR3 is 11 residues long. CDR3 sequence (DNA): TGTGCCAGCAGCTCTAATGAAAAACTGTTTTTT. This codes for CASSSNEKLFF.